The 20 T cell receptor beta chains listed next were all sequenced from one sample in a study of T cell responses to AZD1222 COVID-19 vaccine (dated by TCRdb to the early 2020s). Explained via the paper, the time point label denotes: about 28 days (+/-7) after the second vaccine dose. Library method: the immunoSEQ multiplex PCR assay. TCRdb provides this immuneACCESS table in a form limited to in-frame rearrangements. Some clones are lacking; in checked studies, under half of them reflect an unresolved V gene, and why the rest are absent is not known. Within this sample are around 190,000 clones, with more than 85% of them counted one time only. The ten largest clones represent about 1.8% of the sample. The sample consisted of peripheral blood, taken 28 days after the second AZD1222 dose. The origin of the receptors is an adult who received the AZD1222 COVID-19 vaccine.

The rearrangement joins TRBV30 to TRBJ1-6; TRBD1 might be the D (6 bases). This CDR3 is 13 amino acids long. V lost 4 bases, J lost 5 bases, and 9 bases lay in between. Germline V gives CDR1 GTSNPN, CDR2 SVGIG (reference sequence). In nucleotides, the CDR3 is TGTGCCTGGACAGACAGGCATAATTCACCCCTCCACTTT. The encoded protein is CAWTDRHNSPLHF.

The chain employs TRBV5-1 and TRBJ1-2; D is unresolved. V was clipped by 4 bases and J by 2 bases, with 15 bases between them. The germline V gene has CDR1 SGHRS and CDR2 YFSETQ. This CDR3 region has 15 residues. In DNA, the CDR3 is TGCGCCAGCAGCGTGGGTTCGGCTATGAACTATGGCTACACCTTC. Protein: CASSVGSAMNYGYTF. The full variable domain, its missing parts supplied by reference TRBV5-1 and TRBJ1-2, is KAGVTQTPRYLIKTRGQQVTLSCSPISGHRSVSWYQQTPGQGLQFLFEYFSETQRNKGNFPGRFSGRQFSNSRSEMNVSTLELGDSALYLCASSVGSAMNYGYTFGSGTRLTVV.

The V gene is TRBV18, the J gene TRBJ1-1; 12 bases are a match to TRBD1. With 6 bases clipped from V and 8 bases from J, the junction kept 4 bases outside the gene matches. Germline V gene sequence: CDR1 KGHSH, CDR2 LQKENI. The CDR3 is 13 amino acids. The DNA of the CDR3 is TGTGCCAGCTCCCGGGACAGGGGGCTCGAAGCTTTCTTT. It yields the protein CASSRDRGLEAFF.

The chain carries TRBV5-4 and TRBJ2-3, with TRBD2 matching over 15 bases. The germline V gene encodes CDR1 SGHNT and CDR2 YYREEE (reference sequence). The CDR3 has 15 residues. The V segment lost 4 bases and the J segment 9 bases; nucleotides outside the gene matches: 6. The CDR3 DNA is TGTGCCAGCAGCCGCGGACTAGCGGGGGGGAAAACGCAGTATTTT. Its protein is CASSRGLAGGKTQYF.

This chain connects TRBV18 to TRBJ1-4, with D unclear. Germline V CDR1 and CDR2: KGHSH, LQKENI. The ends were cut back, 5 bases at V and 8 bases at J, with 9 bases in the middle. This CDR3 has 12 amino acids. As DNA, the CDR3 is TGTGCCAGCTCATCGGAACGGGAAAAACTGTTTTTT. This sequence encodes CASSSEREKLFF.

The count of this clone is one. This chain connects TRBV30 to TRBJ1-1, with no clear D. This CDR3 region has 13 residues. Trimming pared 3 bases from V and 1 base from J, leaving 9 bases between. CDR1 and CDR2 (germline): GTSNPN, SVGIG (reference sequence). CDR3: CAWSHPGNTEAFF. DNA of the CDR3: TGTGCCTGGAGCCATCCGGGGAACACTGAAGCTTTCTTT.

J is TRBJ2-2 and V is TRBV5-1; D is unresolved. This CDR3 is 14 amino acids long. Trimming pared 7 bases from V and 4 bases from J, leaving 14 bases between. Germline values: CDR1 SGHRS, CDR2 YFSETQ. The CDR3 sequence: CASQYTESTGELFF. DNA of the CDR3: TGCGCCAGCCAATACACAGAAAGCACCGGGGAGCTGTTTTTT.

The chain carries TRBV7-9 and TRBJ2-5, with D unresolved. V lost 3 bases, J lost 6 bases, and 14 bases lay in between. The CDR3 is 14 amino acids. Germline V CDR1 and CDR2: SEHNR, FQNEAQ (reference sequence). CDR3 region: CASSFPEQVQTQYF. The CDR3 DNA sequence: TGTGCCAGCAGCTTTCCCGAGCAGGTCCAGACCCAGTACTTC.

The chain joins TRBV7-2 to TRBJ2-1; possible D gene TRBD1, 6 bases. Trimming pared 4 bases from V and 2 bases from J, leaving 21 bases between. The CDR3 contains 18 residues. CDR1 and CDR2 from the germline V gene are SGHTA and FQGNSA. The CDR3 bases are TGTGCCAGCAGCTCCCCGGGGACAAAAGGCGACACCTACAATGAGCAGTTCTTC. Translation gives CASSSPGTKGDTYNEQFF.

This rearrangement joins TRBV6-5 to TRBJ1-2; D perhaps matches TRBD1 (5 bases). This CDR3 region has 16 residues. Trimming took off 4 bases at V and 4 bases at J, with 19 bases between the two ends. Germline CDR1 MNHEY, CDR2 SVGAGI. CDR3 in DNA: TGTGCCAGCAGTTCGCCATTCCAGGGTGACGGCTATGGCTACACCTTC. Amino acid sequence: CASSSPFQGDGYGYTF.

V gene TRBV5-6 combines with J gene TRBJ2-1, with TRBD1 matching over 7 bases. Per the germline V gene, CDR1 is SGHDT and CDR2 is YYEEEE. This CDR3 has 16 amino acids. With 1 base clipped from V and 4 bases from J, the junction kept 8 bases outside the gene matches. The CDR3 DNA reads as TGTGCCAGCAGCTTGCATGCCGGGACAGTATACAATGAGCAGTTCTTC. Residues: CASSLHAGTVYNEQFF.

A remark on this clone: The sample contains more than one DNA sequence encoding this CDR3. The rearrangement uses TRBV19 and TRBJ1-5; D not certain. Germline CDR1 and CDR2: LNHDA and SQIVND (reference sequence). This CDR3 contains 13 residues. Between the trimmed V and J ends, which lost 8 bases and 2 bases, there was a span of 10 bases. The CDR3 sequence: CASAFQGNQPQHF. CDR3 DNA sequence: TGTGCCAGTGCCTTTCAAGGCAATCAGCCCCAGCATTTT.

This clone was found a few times. The genes are TRBV7-9 and TRBJ1-3; no clear D gene. The CDR3 spans 17 residues. The germline CDR1 and CDR2 sequences are SEHNR and FQNEAQ (reference sequence). The V gene lost 4 bases and the J gene lost 0 bases, with 16 bases spanning the gap. CDR3 in DNA: TGTGCCAGCAGCTCCCGGGAACCACTCCTCTCTGGAAACACCATATATTTT. Its protein product is CASSSREPLLSGNTIYF.

The chain recombines TRBV5-1 with TRBJ2-1; 10 bases line up with TRBD2. V lost 4 bases to trimming and J lost 7 bases; unmatched junction nucleotides: 14. There are 17 residues in the CDR3. CDR1 is SGHRS, CDR2 YFSETQ, per germline. CDR3 region: CASSVWGLAGAWNEQFF. As DNA, the CDR3 is TGCGCCAGCAGCGTATGGGGGCTAGCGGGAGCTTGGAATGAGCAGTTCTTC. Based on the CDR3 plus reference TRBV5-1 and TRBJ2-1, the full variable domain is KAGVTQTPRYLIKTRGQQVTLSCSPISGHRSVSWYQQTPGQGLQFLFEYFSETQRNKGNFPGRFSGRQFSNSRSEMNVSTLELGDSALYLCASSVWGLAGAWNEQFFGPGTRLTVL.

This chain links TRBV30 with TRBJ1-2; tentative D call: TRBD1 (6 bases). This CDR3 is built from 16 residues. Germline CDR1 reads GTSNPN; CDR2 reads SVGIG (reference sequence). Trimming stripped 1 base from V and 3 bases from J, with 18 bases between. The CDR3 loop is CAWSDPSGVGHYGYTF. The CDR3 region has the DNA TGTGCCTGGAGTGATCCCTCAGGGGTCGGGCACTATGGCTACACCTTC.

The chain combines TRBV5-1 with TRBJ2-1, with 14 bases that match TRBD2. This CDR3 contains 19 residues. CDR1 SGHRS and CDR2 YFSETQ come from the germline V gene. V lost 3 bases and J lost 6; bases outside the gene matches: 14. CDR3 coding DNA: TGCGCCAGCAGCTCATCCGGGACTAGCGGGAGTCGCCGCATCAATGAGCAGTTCTTC. Amino acid sequence: CASSSSGTSGSRRINEQFF. The full variable domain, rest sourced from reference TRBV5-1 and TRBJ2-1, is KAGVTQTPRYLIKTRGQQVTLSCSPISGHRSVSWYQQTPGQGLQFLFEYFSETQRNKGNFPGRFSGRQFSNSRSEMNVSTLELGDSALYLCASSSSGTSGSRRINEQFFGPGTRLTVL.

In its sample, this clone was seen once. V gene TRBV12-5 combines with J gene TRBJ2-5; the D is unclear. This CDR3 has 13 residues. Trimming left V 4 bases short and J 5 bases short, with 11 bases between. Germline V gene data show CDR1 as LGHNT and CDR2 as FRNRAP. The CDR3 protein is CASGSRARETQYF. CDR3 bases: TGTGCTAGTGGTTCACGTGCTAGGGAGACCCAGTACTTC.

This chain joins TRBV4-1 and TRBJ2-3; 8 bases align to TRBD1. V was clipped by 2 bases and J by 2 bases; unmatched bases: 3. There are 15 residues in the CDR3. From germline, CDR1 is MGHRA and CDR2 YSYEKL. CDR3 sequence reads: CASSQQDRDTDTQYF. Here the CDR3 DNA reads TGCGCCAGCAGCCAACAGGACAGGGACACAGATACGCAGTATTTT.

The chain couples TRBV6-5 to TRBJ1-6; TRBD1 matches 8 bases. The CDR3 loop spans 15 amino acids. V was pared by 8 bases and J by 3 bases, with 6 bases of the junction left unmatched. Germline V gene lookup returns CDR1 MNHEY and CDR2 SVGAGI. The CDR3 protein is CASAPGGYYNSPLHF. The CDR3 DNA reads as TGTGCCAGCGCCCCAGGGGGCTACTATAATTCACCCCTCCACTTT.

The chain carries TRBV11-2 and TRBJ1-4; maybe TRBD1 (6 bases). The CDR3 runs to 14 residues. The V end was cut by 5 bases, the J end by 10 bases, with 17 bases between. Germline CDR1 is SGHAT and CDR2 is FQNNGV. This CDR3 is CASSQTGRWGKLFF. CDR3 DNA: TGTGCCAGCAGCCAGACAGGAAGATGGGGAAAACTGTTTTTT.